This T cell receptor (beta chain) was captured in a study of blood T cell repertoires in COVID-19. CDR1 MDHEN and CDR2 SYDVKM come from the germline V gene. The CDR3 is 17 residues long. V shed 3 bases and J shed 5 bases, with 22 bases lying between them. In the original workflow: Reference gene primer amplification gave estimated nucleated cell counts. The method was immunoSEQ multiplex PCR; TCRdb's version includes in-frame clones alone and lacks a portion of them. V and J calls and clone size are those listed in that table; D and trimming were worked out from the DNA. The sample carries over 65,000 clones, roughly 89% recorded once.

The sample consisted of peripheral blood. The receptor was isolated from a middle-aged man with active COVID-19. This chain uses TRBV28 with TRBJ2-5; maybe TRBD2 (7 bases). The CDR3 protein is CASSFLPTGTGGETQYF. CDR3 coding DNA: TGTGCCAGCAGTTTTCTTCCCACCGGGACGGGGGGCGAGACCCAGTACTTC.